Below are 23 T cell receptor beta chains sequenced from a single sample in a study of T cell repertoires in cytomegalovirus infection (dated by TCRdb to the late 2010s). The antigens for these receptors are not known. Sequenced using an Illumina HiSeq 1500. Using fastp trimming at Q25 and MiXCR clonotype assembly, TCRdb reanalyzed the public sequencing data and kept in-frame beta chains. Here each entry gathers all rows of one CDR3 protein and keeps the most common genes and DNA. This sample has 6,500 to 9,500 distinct CDR3 sequences in its table, and 45% to 50% of those were observed once. About four fifths of the sample is taken by the ten largest. Sequencing was done on a sample of PBMCs, sequenced either directly or after in vitro stimulation (not recorded which). The receptor source for this set is a human donor in good health (CMV status not recorded). Some clones in this sample may be carry-over from other donors' samples.

The count of this clonotype is one. The conserved phenylalanine or tryptophan is not found at the CDR3 terminus, so this likely reflects a read error. The chain links TRBV12-3 or TRBV12-4 to TRBJ2-1, with TRBD2 matching 8 bases. The V and J ends lost 0 bases and 6 bases, in that order; junction bases with no gene match: 7. CDR3 length equals 16 residues. CDR3 coding DNA: TGTGCCAGCAGTTTAGCCCGTAACGGGAGGGCCAATGAGCAGTTCTTA. As protein: CASSLARNGRANEQFL.

In the case of this clonotype: This could be a read error, since a much larger clone is one nucleotide away. The genes are TRBV28 and TRBJ2-1; 12 bases line up with TRBD1. CDR1 MDHEN and CDR2 SYDVKM come from the germline V gene. This CDR3 contains 15 residues. CDR3 residues: CASILPGTGGNEQLF. The CDR3 coding sequence is TGTGCCAGCATCCTTCCCGGGACAGGGGGCAATGAGCAGTTATTC. Full variable domain (remainder filled in from reference TRBV28 and TRBJ2-1): DVKVTQSSRYLVKRTGEKVFLECVQDMDHENMFWYRQDPGLGLRLIYFSYDVKMKEKGDIPEGYSVSREKKERFSLILESASTNQTSMYLCASILPGTGGNEQLFGPGTRLTVL.

This clonotype has at least ten counts. The chain uses TRBV7-2 and TRBJ2-3, with 10 positions matching TRBD2. Germline-derived CDR1 and CDR2 are SGHTA and FQGNSA. V shed 4 bases and J 2 bases; nucleotides not matched to a gene: 6. There are 16 residues in the CDR3. CDR3 DNA sequence: TGTGCCAGCAGCTCTGGACTAGCGGACCACACAGATACGCAGTATTTT. Protein: CASSSGLADHTDTQYF.

Comments on this clonotype: This is likely a read error, given that the CDR3 carries no conserved phenylalanine or tryptophan at its end. The DNA is omitted, as the CDR3 cannot be located on it reliably, and the CDR3 follows TCRdb's listing. The genes are TRBV7-2 and TRBJ1-2; the listed D gene, TRBD1, was not tested against the DNA. The CDR3 length equals 19 residues, ends included. CDR1 and CDR2 (germline): SGHTA, FQGNSA. The CDR3 loop reads CASSLGVVTPTGLGSGYPL.

This clonotype was seen more than once but under ten times. The V call is TRBV20-1, the J call TRBJ2-1, with D perhaps being TRBD1 or TRBD2 (6 bases each). Germline V gene data show CDR1 as DFQATT and CDR2 as SNEGSKA (reference sequence). The CDR3 consists of 14 residues. V lost 1 base, J lost 3 bases, and 10 bases lay in between. Here the CDR3 DNA reads TGCAGTGCTAGAGGAGAGGGGGGCTACAATGAGCAGTTCTTC. The encoded protein is CSARGEGGYNEQFF.

Comments on this clonotype: The junction shows a germline mismatch at one end, possibly a read error. The V call is TRBV27, the J call TRBJ1-6; possible D gene TRBD1, 5 bases. This CDR3 spans 15 amino acids. Germline V gives CDR1 MNHEY, CDR2 SMNVEV (reference sequence). CDR3 residues: CASSREGQGYSPLHF. The CDR3 DNA reads as TGTGCCAGCAGCCGAGAAGGGCAGGGATATTCGCCCCTCCACTTT.

Comments on this clonotype: One end of the junction varies from germline; a read error may be responsible. The chain uses TRBV12-5 and TRBJ2-1, with a possible D match to TRBD1 (5 bases). The CDR3 consists of 19 residues. Germline V CDR1 and CDR2: LGHNT, FRNRAP. The CDR3 loop is CDSTLVSVIGAVPYNEQFF. CDR3 nucleotides: TGTGATAGTACTTTGGTATCGGTAATAGGGGCCGTCCCCTACAATGAGCAGTTCTTC.

Comments on this clonotype: One base away lies a much larger clone, so this may be a sequencing read error. The rearrangement joins TRBV19 to TRBJ2-1; D not resolved. This CDR3 comprises 12 residues. Germline-derived CDR1 and CDR2 are LNHDA and SQIVND (reference sequence). The CDR3 region is CASSIGSVERFF. CDR3 coding DNA: TGTGCCAGTAGTATCGGGTCTGTAGAGCGGTTCTTC.

The V gene is TRBV2, the J gene TRBJ1-4, with 7 bases aligning to TRBD1. V was clipped by 5 bases and J by 7 bases; unmatched bases: 10. CDR1 and CDR2 from the germline V gene are SNHLY and FYNNEI. The CDR3 totals 15 residues. CDR3 sequence reads: CASSPRDRDREKLFF. CDR3 coding DNA: TGTGCCAGCAGTCCCCGAGACAGGGACCGTGAAAAACTGTTTTTT. The full variable domain, rest sourced from reference TRBV2 and TRBJ1-4, is EPEVTQTPSHQVTQMGQEVILRCVPISNHLYFYWYRQILGQKVEFLVSFYNNEISEKSEIFDDQFSVERPDGSNFTLKIRSTKLEDSAMYFCASSPRDRDREKLFFGSGTQLSVL.

The chain recombines TRBV7-2 with TRBJ2-3; D call uncertain. The CDR3 loop spans 13 amino acids. Trimming cost V 8 bases and J 2 bases, with 11 bases left between them. CDR1 is SGHTA and CDR2 is FQGNSA in the germline V gene. This CDR3 is CASYPNPTDTQYF. DNA of the CDR3: TGTGCCAGCTACCCGAACCCCACAGATACGCAGTATTTT.

As concerns this clonotype: The germline gene is not matched at one end of the junction; a read error may be the cause. The chain recombines TRBV10-3 with TRBJ1-6; TRBD1 is a possible D gene (6 bases). Germline V gene data show CDR1 as ENHRY and CDR2 as SYGVKD. The CDR3 has 17 amino acids. CDR3 protein: CAISYRQESSYNSPLPF. CDR3 coding DNA: TGTGCCATAAGTTATCGACAGGAAAGCTCCTATAATTCACCCCTCCCCTTT.

This clonotype was seen at least ten times. The chain is built from TRBV7-9 and TRBJ1-1, with D unclear. Deletions cut 4 bases from V and 7 bases from J, with 7 bases between. Germline V gene sequence: CDR1 SEHNR, CDR2 FQNEAQ (reference sequence). CDR3 size: 11 residues. The CDR3 DNA is TGTGCCAGCAGCTCAAGTATTGAAGCTTTCTTT. Translating it yields CASSSSIEAFF.

This clonotype was recorded a few times. DNA of the CDR3: TGTGCCAGTCGGATGACAGGGGATCAGCCCCAGCATTTT. Protein: CASRMTGDQPQHF. The chain recombines TRBV19 with TRBJ1-5; the match to TRBD1 covers 8 bases. The CDR3 length is 13 residues. J lost 5 bases, V lost 8 bases, and 5 bases had no gene match. Germline-derived CDR1 and CDR2 are LNHDA and SQIVND (reference sequence).

The rearrangement links TRBV7-2 to TRBJ1-1; D perhaps matches TRBD1 (5 bases). The CDR3 contains 16 residues. Trimming cost V 5 bases and J 4 bases, with 20 bases left between them. Germline V lookup: CDR1 SGHTA, CDR2 FQGNSA. The CDR3 reads CASSPPPGGRATEAFF. CDR3 bases: TGTGCCAGCAGCCCCCCCCCGGGGGGTCGAGCCACTGAAGCTTTCTTT.

This clonotype was recorded a few times. The rearrangement uses TRBV20-1 and TRBJ2-3; 8 nucleotides align to TRBD2. The CDR3 is 17 amino acids. The V segment lost 1 base and the J segment 0 bases; nucleotides outside the gene matches: 9. CDR1 is DFQATT and CDR2 is SNEGSKA in the germline V gene (reference sequence). The CDR3 protein is CSARGGSPSGSTDTQYF. In nucleotides, the CDR3 is TGCAGTGCTAGAGGAGGTTCCCCTAGCGGGAGCACAGATACGCAGTATTTT.

The rearrangement links TRBV30 to TRBJ2-7; perhaps D is TRBD1 or TRBD2 (5 bases each). The CDR3 spans 14 residues. V lost 3 bases and J 6 bases, leaving 18 bases between the germline ends. CDR1 and CDR2 from the germline V gene are GTSNPN and SVGIG (reference sequence). This chain's CDR3 is CAWRRGAVTGEQYF. In DNA, the CDR3 is TGTGCCTGGAGGAGAGGGGCGGTGACGGGCGAGCAGTACTTC.

This chain joins TRBV6-6 and TRBJ2-5; tentatively, D is TRBD1 (5 bases). The CDR3 loop spans 14 amino acids. V was pared by 0 bases and J by 4 bases, with 9 bases between. CDR1 is MNHNY, CDR2 SVGAGI, per germline (reference sequence). CDR3 DNA sequence: TGTGCCAGCAGTTACTCCTGGGGCTCAGAGACCCAGTACTTC. It codes for CASSYSWGSETQYF.

The V call is TRBV4-2, the J call TRBJ2-3; D gene unclear. Per the germline V gene, CDR1 is LGHNA and CDR2 is YNFKEQ. The V end lost 0 bases, the J end lost 6 bases, and 10 bases lay between the germline ends. The CDR3 is made up of 14 amino acids. The chain's CDR3 is CASSQDGSIDTQYF. CDR3 nucleotide sequence: TGTGCCAGCAGCCAAGATGGCTCGATCGATACGCAGTATTTT.

This clonotype was detected only a few times. This sequence joins TRBV12-3 or TRBV12-4 and TRBJ1-5, with D possibly TRBD1 on 6 matching bases. Trimming shortened V by 2 bases and J by 3 bases, and 8 bases separated the two germline ends. The CDR3 is 14 residues long. The CDR3 DNA is TGTGCCAGCAGTTTAAACAGGGTCAATCAGCCCCAGCATTTT. Protein product: CASSLNRVNQPQHF.

J is TRBJ2-1 and V is TRBV7-9, with 13 nucleotides matching TRBD2. CDR3 length: 16 amino acids. Germline V gives CDR1 SEHNR, CDR2 FQNEAQ (reference sequence). With V trimmed by 5 bases and J by 6 bases, 7 bases remained unmatched. The CDR3 region has the DNA TGTGCCAGCAGCCCCCGGACTAGCGGGAGAGGCAATGAGCAGTTCTTC. It translates to CASSPRTSGRGNEQFF.

This clonotype occurred a few times. This chain joins TRBV7-9 and TRBJ2-4; D ambiguous. In germline, CDR1 is SEHNR, CDR2 FQNEAQ (reference sequence). V gave up 1 base and J gave up 1 base, with 17 bases separating them. The CDR3 loop spans 18 amino acids. The CDR3 DNA follows: TGTGCCAGCAGCTTAGGCGGAGCCGCCCTGTCGGCCAAAAACATTCAGTACTTC. It specifies CASSLGGAALSAKNIQYF.

This chain uses TRBV11-1 with TRBJ2-1; unclear D gene. V was trimmed by 1 base and J by 8 bases, leaving 12 bases between them. CDR3 length: 14 amino acids. Germline V gene data show CDR1 as SGHAT and CDR2 as FQDESV (reference sequence). The CDR3 is CASSLGAGLYEQFF. CDR3 in DNA: TGTGCCAGCAGCTTAGGGGCAGGTCTGTATGAGCAGTTCTTC. The complete variable domain, with remaining parts taken from reference TRBV11-1 and TRBJ2-1, reads EAEVAQSPRYKITEKSQAVAFWCDPISGHATLYWYRQILGQGPELLVQFQDESVVDDSQLPKDRFSAERLKGVDSTLKIQPAELGDSAMYLCASSLGAGLYEQFFGPGTRLTVL.

A word on this clonotype: The junction departs from the called germline gene at one end, perhaps through a read error. This chain links TRBV27 with TRBJ2-3; D uncertain. This CDR3 is 13 amino acids long. From germline, CDR1 is MNHEY and CDR2 SMNVEV (reference sequence). Here the CDR3 reads CARSLVRSDTLYF. The CDR3 DNA is TGTGCAAGAAGTTTAGTACGTTCAGATACGCTGTATTTT.